This TCR beta chain was observed in a study of vaccination and CD4 T cells after COVID-19. For the study at large: Those taking part got two shots of either the BNT162b2 or the mRNA-1273 vaccine.

Points on this clonotype: The antigen remains undetermined.

Time point defined: late sampling 161 to 241 days after vaccination in a few convalescent patients. Treatment indicated: roughly ten-day PBMC culture with coronavirus spike peptide pools or control peptides (ViraFEST assay). Expanded clonotypes were found by TCR sequencing after peptide-pool stimulation (ViraFEST). PBMCs, plated at fewer than 2.5 million per well, were grown in the presence of around 10 IU/ml IL-2 and 9 to 10 ug/ml peptide pools. It was after 10 to 11 days of culture that CD4+ T cells were isolated by negative selection. This CDR3 has 14 amino acids. CDR1 is KGHDR and CDR2 is SFDVKD in the germline V gene. V was pared by 10 bases and J by 6 bases, with 18 bases between. The Oncomine TCR Beta short-read assay generated sequence data from the DNA of cultured CD4+ T cells. TCRdb reprocessed the PCR reads with MiXCR, giving one entry per CDR3 protein. This repertoire shows 20,000 to 25,000 distinct CDR3 sequences, about 45% found once; its top ten account for 4.9%.

This chain connects TRBV24-1 to TRBJ2-1; tentative D call: TRBD2 (7 bases). The source was CD4+ T cells from blood, cultured in vitro, collected about 7 months after SARS-CoV-2 vaccination. This sequence was found in a human donor who had recovered from COVID-19. The CDR3, as DNA: TGTGCCACAAGGAACCCAGGGGAGGGCAATGAGCAGTTCTTC. Amino acid sequence: CATRNPGEGNEQFF.